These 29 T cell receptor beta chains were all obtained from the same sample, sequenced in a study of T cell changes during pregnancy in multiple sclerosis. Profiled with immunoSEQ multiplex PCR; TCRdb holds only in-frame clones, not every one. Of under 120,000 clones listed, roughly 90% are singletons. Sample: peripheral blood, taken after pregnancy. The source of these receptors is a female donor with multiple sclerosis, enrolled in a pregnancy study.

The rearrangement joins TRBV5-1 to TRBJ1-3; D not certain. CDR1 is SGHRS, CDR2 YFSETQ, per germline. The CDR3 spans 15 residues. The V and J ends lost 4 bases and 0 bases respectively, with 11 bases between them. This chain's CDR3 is CASSPGGSSGNTIYF. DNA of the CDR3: TGCGCCAGCAGCCCCGGAGGTAGCTCTGGAAACACCATATATTTT.

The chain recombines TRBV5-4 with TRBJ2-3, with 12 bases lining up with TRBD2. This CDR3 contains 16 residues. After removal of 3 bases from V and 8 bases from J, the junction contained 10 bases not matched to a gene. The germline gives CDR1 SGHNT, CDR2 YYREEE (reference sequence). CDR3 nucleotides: TGTGCCAGCAGCTCGACAACTAGCGGGGGGCCGGGTACGCAGTATTTT. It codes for CASSSTTSGGPGTQYF.

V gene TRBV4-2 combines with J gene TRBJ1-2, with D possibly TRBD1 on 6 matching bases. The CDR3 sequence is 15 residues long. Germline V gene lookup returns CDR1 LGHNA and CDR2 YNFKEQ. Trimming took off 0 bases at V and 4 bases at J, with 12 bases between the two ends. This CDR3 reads CASSQDIPGAYGYTF. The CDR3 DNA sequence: TGTGCCAGCAGCCAAGATATCCCAGGGGCCTATGGCTACACCTTC.

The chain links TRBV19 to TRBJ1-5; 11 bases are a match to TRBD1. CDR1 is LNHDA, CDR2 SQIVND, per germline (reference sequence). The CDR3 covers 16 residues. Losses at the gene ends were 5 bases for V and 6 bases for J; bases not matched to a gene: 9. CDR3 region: CASSSVGTGGRQPQHF. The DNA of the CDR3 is TGTGCCAGTAGTTCCGTAGGGACAGGGGGGCGTCAGCCCCAGCATTTT.

The CDR3 here is CASSDPTGLGGGLYNEQFF. CDR3 DNA sequence: TGTGCCAGCAGCGACCCGACAGGGTTGGGCGGGGGGCTGTACAATGAGCAGTTCTTC. The chain is built from TRBV9 and TRBJ2-1; maybe TRBD2 (8 bases). CDR1 and CDR2 (germline): SGDLS, YYNGEE. This CDR3 is built from 19 residues. Trimming cost V 3 bases and J 4 bases, with 26 bases left between them.

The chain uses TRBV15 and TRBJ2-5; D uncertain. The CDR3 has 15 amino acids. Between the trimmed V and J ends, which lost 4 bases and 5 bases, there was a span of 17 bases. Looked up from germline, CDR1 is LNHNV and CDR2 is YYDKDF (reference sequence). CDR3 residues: CATSNDFGFGETQYF. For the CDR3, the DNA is TGTGCCACCAGCAATGATTTCGGGTTCGGGGAGACCCAGTACTTC.

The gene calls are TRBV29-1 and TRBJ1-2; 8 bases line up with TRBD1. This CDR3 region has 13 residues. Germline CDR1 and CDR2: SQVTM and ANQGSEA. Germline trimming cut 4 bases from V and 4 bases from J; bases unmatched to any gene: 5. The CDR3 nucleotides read TGCAGCGTTGCCGAACAGGGGGGCTATGGCTACACCTTC. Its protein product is CSVAEQGGYGYTF.

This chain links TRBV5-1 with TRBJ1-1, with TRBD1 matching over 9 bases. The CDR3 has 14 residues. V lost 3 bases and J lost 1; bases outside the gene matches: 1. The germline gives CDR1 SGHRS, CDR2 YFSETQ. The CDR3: CASSSQGANTEAFF. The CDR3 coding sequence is TGCGCCAGCAGCTCACAGGGGGCGAACACTGAAGCTTTCTTT. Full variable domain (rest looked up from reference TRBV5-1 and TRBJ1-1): KAGVTQTPRYLIKTRGQQVTLSCSPISGHRSVSWYQQTPGQGLQFLFEYFSETQRNKGNFPGRFSGRQFSNSRSEMNVSTLELGDSALYLCASSSQGANTEAFFGQGTRLTVV.

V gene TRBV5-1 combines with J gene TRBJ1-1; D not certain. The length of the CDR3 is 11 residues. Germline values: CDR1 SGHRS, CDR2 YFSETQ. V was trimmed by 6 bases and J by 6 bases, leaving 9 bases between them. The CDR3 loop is CASNGEAEAFF. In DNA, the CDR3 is TGCGCCAGCAACGGGGAGGCTGAAGCTTTCTTT.

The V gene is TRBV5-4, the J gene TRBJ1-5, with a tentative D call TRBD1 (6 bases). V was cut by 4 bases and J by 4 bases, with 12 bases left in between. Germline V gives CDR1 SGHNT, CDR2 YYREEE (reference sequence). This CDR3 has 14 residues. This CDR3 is CASSEGRGNQPQHF. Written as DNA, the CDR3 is TGTGCCAGCAGCGAAGGCAGGGGAAATCAGCCCCAGCATTTT.

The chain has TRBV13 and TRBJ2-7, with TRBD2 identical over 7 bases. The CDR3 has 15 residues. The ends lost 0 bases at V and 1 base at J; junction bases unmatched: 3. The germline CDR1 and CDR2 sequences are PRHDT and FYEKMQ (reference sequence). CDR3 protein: CASSLGLARSYEQYF. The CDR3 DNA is TGTGCCAGCAGCTTAGGACTAGCGCGTTCCTACGAGCAGTACTTC.

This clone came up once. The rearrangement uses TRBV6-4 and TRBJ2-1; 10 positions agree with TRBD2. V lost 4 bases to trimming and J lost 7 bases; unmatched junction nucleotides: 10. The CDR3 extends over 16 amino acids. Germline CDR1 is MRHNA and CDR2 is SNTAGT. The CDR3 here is CASSAVSGGGRNEQFF. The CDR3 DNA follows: TGTGCCAGCAGTGCCGTCAGCGGGGGGGGGCGGAATGAGCAGTTCTTC.

This CDR3 is CASSTTGIYGYTF. In nucleotides, the CDR3 is TGTGCCAGTAGTACGACAGGAATCTATGGCTACACCTTC. The chain carries TRBV19 and TRBJ1-2; possible D gene TRBD1, 6 bases. Looked up from germline, CDR1 is LNHDA and CDR2 is SQIVND (reference sequence). This CDR3 has 13 amino acids. V was clipped by 4 bases and J by 4 bases, with 10 bases between them.

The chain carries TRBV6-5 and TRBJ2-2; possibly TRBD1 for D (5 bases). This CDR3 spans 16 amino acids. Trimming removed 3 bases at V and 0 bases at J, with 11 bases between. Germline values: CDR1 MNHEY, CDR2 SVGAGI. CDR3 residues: CASSYGDSPNTGELFF. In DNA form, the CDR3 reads TGTGCCAGCAGTTATGGAGACAGCCCGAACACCGGGGAGCTGTTTTTT.

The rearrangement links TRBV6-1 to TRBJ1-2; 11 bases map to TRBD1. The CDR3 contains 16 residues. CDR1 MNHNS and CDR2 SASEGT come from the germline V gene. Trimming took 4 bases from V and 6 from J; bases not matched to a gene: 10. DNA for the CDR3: TGTGCCAGCAGTGTCGGGACAGGGGGACTAAGCGATGGCTACACCTTC. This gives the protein CASSVGTGGLSDGYTF.

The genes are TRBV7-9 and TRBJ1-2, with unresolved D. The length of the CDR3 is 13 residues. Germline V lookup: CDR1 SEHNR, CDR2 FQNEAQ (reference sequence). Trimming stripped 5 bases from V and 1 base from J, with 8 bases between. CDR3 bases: TGTGCCAGCAGCCGCAGCGATAACTATGGCTACACCTTC. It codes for CASSRSDNYGYTF.

The CDR3 bases are TGCGCCAGCAGTGAAGGACAGGGGAGTACACCCCTCCACTTT. It codes for CASSEGQGSTPLHF. The V and J genes are TRBV10-2 and TRBJ1-6; 9 bases map to TRBD1. V was clipped by 3 bases and J by 11 bases; unmatched bases: 5. The CDR3 spans 14 residues. Looked up from germline, CDR1 is WSHSY and CDR2 is SAAADI.

The CDR3 sequence is CASSFSGGGVYGYTF. CDR3 DNA sequence: TGTGCCAGCAGCTTCTCTGGAGGGGGCGTCTATGGCTACACCTTC. The genes are TRBV5-4 and TRBJ1-2; 7 positions agree with TRBD1. Trimming at V came to 2 bases and at J to 4 bases, leaving 8 bases not matched to a gene. The CDR3 has 15 residues. Germline V lookup: CDR1 SGHNT, CDR2 YYREEE (reference sequence).

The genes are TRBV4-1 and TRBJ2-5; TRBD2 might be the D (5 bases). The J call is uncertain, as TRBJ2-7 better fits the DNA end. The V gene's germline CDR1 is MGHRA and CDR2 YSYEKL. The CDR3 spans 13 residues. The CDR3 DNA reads TGCGCCAGCAGCCCCGGACTGCTCTACGAGCAGTACTTC. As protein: CASSPGLLYEQYF.

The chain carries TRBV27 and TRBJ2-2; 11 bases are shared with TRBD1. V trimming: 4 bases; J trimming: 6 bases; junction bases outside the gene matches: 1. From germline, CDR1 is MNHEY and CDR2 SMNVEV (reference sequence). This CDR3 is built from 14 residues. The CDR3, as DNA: TGTGCCAGCAGTTGGACAGGGGGCCCCGGGGAGCTGTTTTTT. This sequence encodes CASSWTGGPGELFF.

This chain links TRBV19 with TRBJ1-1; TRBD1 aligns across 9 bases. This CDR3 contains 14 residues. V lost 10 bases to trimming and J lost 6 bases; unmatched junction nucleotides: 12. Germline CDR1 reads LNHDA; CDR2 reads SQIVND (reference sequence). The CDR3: CATQNRGQRPEAFF. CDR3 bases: TGTGCCACCCAGAACAGGGGGCAGCGCCCTGAAGCTTTCTTT.

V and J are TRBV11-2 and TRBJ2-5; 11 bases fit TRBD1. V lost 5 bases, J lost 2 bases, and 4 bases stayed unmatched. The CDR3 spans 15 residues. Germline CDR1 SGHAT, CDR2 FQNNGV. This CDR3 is CASSGGQGEQETQYF. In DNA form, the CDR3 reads TGTGCCAGCAGCGGGGGACAGGGGGAACAAGAGACCCAGTACTTC.

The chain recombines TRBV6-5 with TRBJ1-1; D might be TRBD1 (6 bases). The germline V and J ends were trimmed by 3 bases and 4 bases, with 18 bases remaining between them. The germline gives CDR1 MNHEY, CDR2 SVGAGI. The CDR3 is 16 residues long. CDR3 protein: CASSYGQPTGGTEAFF. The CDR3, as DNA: TGTGCCAGCAGTTATGGACAGCCTACGGGCGGCACTGAAGCTTTCTTT.

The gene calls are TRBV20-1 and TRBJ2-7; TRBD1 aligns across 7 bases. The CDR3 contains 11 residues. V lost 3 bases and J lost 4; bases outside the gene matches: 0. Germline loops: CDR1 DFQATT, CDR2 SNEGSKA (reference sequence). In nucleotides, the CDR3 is TGCAGTGCTAGGACAGGGTACGAGCAGTACTTC. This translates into CSARTGYEQYF.

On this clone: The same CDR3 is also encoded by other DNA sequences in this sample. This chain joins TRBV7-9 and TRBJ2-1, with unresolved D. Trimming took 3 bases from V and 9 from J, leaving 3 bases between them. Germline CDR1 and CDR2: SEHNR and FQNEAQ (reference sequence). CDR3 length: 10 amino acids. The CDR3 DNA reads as TGTGCCAGCAGCTTCGGTGAGCAGTTCTTC. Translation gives CASSFGEQFF.

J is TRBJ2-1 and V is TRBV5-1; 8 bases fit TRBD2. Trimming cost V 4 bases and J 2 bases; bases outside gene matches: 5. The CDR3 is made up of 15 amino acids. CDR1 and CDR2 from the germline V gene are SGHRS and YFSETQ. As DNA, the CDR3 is TGCGCCAGCAGCCCCGGGGGGGCCCCCTACAATGAGCAGTTCTTC. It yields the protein CASSPGGAPYNEQFF.

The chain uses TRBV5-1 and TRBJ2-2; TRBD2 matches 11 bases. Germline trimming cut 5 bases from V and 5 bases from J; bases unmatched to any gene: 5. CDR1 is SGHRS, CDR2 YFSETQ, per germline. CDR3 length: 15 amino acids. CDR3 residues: CASRAGTSGTGELFF. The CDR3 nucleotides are TGCGCCAGCAGGGCCGGGACTAGCGGTACCGGGGAGCTGTTTTTT.

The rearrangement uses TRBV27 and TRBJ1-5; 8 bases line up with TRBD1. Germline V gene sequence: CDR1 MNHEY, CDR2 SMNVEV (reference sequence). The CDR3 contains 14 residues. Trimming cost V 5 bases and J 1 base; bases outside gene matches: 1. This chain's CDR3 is CASSRQGSNQPQHF. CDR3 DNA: TGTGCCAGCAGTCGACAGGGGAGCAATCAGCCCCAGCATTTT.

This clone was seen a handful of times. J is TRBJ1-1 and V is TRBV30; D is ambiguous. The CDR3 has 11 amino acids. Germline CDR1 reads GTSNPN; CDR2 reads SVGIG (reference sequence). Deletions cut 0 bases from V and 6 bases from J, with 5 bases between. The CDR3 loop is CAWSVLAEAFF. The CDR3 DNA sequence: TGTGCCTGGAGTGTACTGGCTGAAGCTTTCTTT.